The sequence of this T cell receptor (beta chain) was determined in a study of early T cells in non-severe SARS-CoV-2 infection. Background on the study: Unsorted whole-blood RNA was sequenced in bulk, leaving chains unpaired. Study results and caveats: The VDJdb matching leaned toward anti-spike CD8 responses and overlooked private and CD4 specificities.

Comments on this clonotype: The antigen is not known.

Molecules of cDNA were individually given unique molecular identifiers that were attached to them. TCRdb reprocessed the 5' RACE reads via MiXCR and lists one record per CDR3 protein. Of 60,000 to 65,000 distinct CDR3 sequences in the sample, almost 9.5% were seen once. This TCR derives from an adult who was a healthcare worker with PCR-confirmed SARS-CoV-2 infection or an uninfected control (not recorded which). The sample comprised whole blood.

In DNA, the CDR3 is TGTGCCAGCAGCTTTACCCCAGGGAACACTGAAGCTTTCTTT. Amino acid sequence: CASSFTPGNTEAFF. The chain employs TRBV11-1 and TRBJ1-1; D ambiguous. Germline-derived CDR1 and CDR2 are SGHAT and FQDESV (reference sequence). CDR3 size: 14 residues. V gave up 3 bases and J gave up 1 base, with 9 bases separating them.